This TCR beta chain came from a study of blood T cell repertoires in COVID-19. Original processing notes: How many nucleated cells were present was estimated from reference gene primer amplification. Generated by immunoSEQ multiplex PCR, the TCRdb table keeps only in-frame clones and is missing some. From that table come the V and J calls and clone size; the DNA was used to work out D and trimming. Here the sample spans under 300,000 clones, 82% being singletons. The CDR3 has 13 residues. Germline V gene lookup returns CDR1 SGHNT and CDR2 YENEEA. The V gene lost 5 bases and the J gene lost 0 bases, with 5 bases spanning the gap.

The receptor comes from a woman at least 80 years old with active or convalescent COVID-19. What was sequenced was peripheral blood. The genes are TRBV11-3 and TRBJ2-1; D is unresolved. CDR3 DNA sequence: TGTGCCAGCAGCCCCCACTCCTACAATGAGCAGTTCTTC. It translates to CASSPHSYNEQFF.